This T cell receptor beta chain was sequenced in a study of control samples from healthy donors and cancer patients. Measured with immunoSEQ multiplex PCR; TCRdb has only the in-frame clones, and not every one. The sample carries approximately 99,000 clones, approximately 84% recorded once. The CDR3 is made up of 17 amino acids. CDR1 is MGHDK and CDR2 is SYGVNS in the germline V gene. V was shortened by 1 base and J by 3 bases, with 13 bases between the two germline ends. The chain links TRBV25-1 to TRBJ1-6; no reliable D call. The source material was blood. The receptor was derived from a man in his late teens or twenties in good health. CDR3 region: CASSESWQLDYNSPLHF. As DNA, the CDR3 is TGTGCCAGCAGTGAATCGTGGCAGTTGGACTATAATTCACCCCTCCACTTT. Full variable domain (remainder filled in from reference TRBV25-1 and TRBJ1-6): EADIYQTPRYLVIGTGKKITLECSQTMGHDKMYWYQQDPGMELHLIHYSYGVNSTEKGDLSSESTVSRIRTEHFPLTLESARPSHTSQYLCASSESWQLDYNSPLHFGNGTRLTVT.